Below are 11 T cell receptor beta chains sequenced from a single sample in a study of shared clonotypes between healthy human individuals. Method: immunoSEQ multiplex PCR; TCRdb's copy keeps in-frame clones and lacks some. The profile shows over a million clones, approximately 80% of them singletons. Sequenced: memory CD4+ T cells from PBMCs. Sample subset: CD45RA-negative fraction. The receptor set was obtained from a young man in good health. Some clones in this sample may be carry-over from other donors' samples.

A remark on this clone: A much larger clone sits a single nucleotide away, making a read error possible. The rearrangement uses TRBV2 and TRBJ2-1, with 10 bases that match TRBD2. With 7 bases clipped from V and 2 bases from J, the junction kept 5 bases outside the gene matches. CDR1 and CDR2 (germline): SNHLY, FYNNEI. CDR3 length equals 15 residues. CDR3 loop: CASTRTSGTYNEQFF. The CDR3 DNA reads as TGTGCCAGCACCCGGACTAGCGGAACCTACAATGAGCAGTTCTTC.

The chain joins TRBV9 to TRBJ1-2; a possible D gene is TRBD1 (5 bases). Germline CDR1 reads SGDLS; CDR2 reads YYNGEE. V was pared by 0 bases and J by 12 bases, with 9 bases between. CDR3 length: 11 residues. CDR3 protein: CASSVGQIHTF. The CDR3 bases are TGTGCCAGCAGCGTAGGACAGATACACACCTTC.

In its sample, this clone was seen many times. Its ends do not fully match the called genes, so a read error is possible. The V call is TRBV15, the J call TRBJ2-7; maybe TRBD1 (5 bases). The germline CDR1 and CDR2 sequences are LNHNV and YYDKDF (reference sequence). This CDR3 comprises 12 residues. CDR3 DNA sequence: TGTGCCACCAGCAGAGATGGGGCCTTTCCGGACTTC. It encodes CATSRDGAFPDF.

The table lists this clone with a few counts. V is TRBV7-2 and J is TRBJ1-1; TRBD1 agrees at 7 bases. CDR1 and CDR2 from the germline V gene are SGHTA and FQGNSA. J gave up 6 bases and V 5 bases, and 12 bases lay outside the gene matches. CDR3 length: 15 amino acids. The CDR3 loop reads CASSGGGGWYAEAFF. The CDR3 DNA reads as TGTGCCAGCAGCGGAGGGGGCGGGTGGTACGCTGAAGCTTTCTTT.

The chain uses TRBV5-6 and TRBJ2-4, with 10 bases identical to TRBD2. Germline trimming cut 5 bases from V and 13 bases from J; bases unmatched to any gene: 9. The CDR3 contains 13 residues. From germline, CDR1 is SGHDT and CDR2 YYEEEE. CDR3 nucleotide sequence: TGTGCCAGCAGTCTTACTAGCGGGATTACCCAGTACTTC. This gives the protein CASSLTSGITQYF. Full variable domain (missing parts from reference TRBV5-6 and TRBJ2-4): DAGVTQSPTHLIKTRGQQVTLRCSPKSGHDTVSWYQQALGQGPQFIFQYYEEEERQRGNFPDRFSGHQFPNYSSELNVNALLLGDSALYLCASSLTSGITQYFGAGTRLSVL.

The table lists this clone with a few counts. CDR3 in DNA: TGTGCCAGCAGCACCGCGACAGGGGTGAACACTGAAGCTTTCTTT. It specifies CASSTATGVNTEAFF. The V and J genes are TRBV7-9 and TRBJ1-1; the match to TRBD1 covers 8 bases. Germline V lookup: CDR1 SEHNR, CDR2 FQNEAQ (reference sequence). The CDR3 sequence is 15 residues long. V dropped 5 bases and J dropped 0; count of bases not matched to a gene: 5.

This sequence joins TRBV2 and TRBJ1-1; weak D call: TRBD1 (6 bases). Looked up from germline, CDR1 is SNHLY and CDR2 is FYNNEI. The CDR3 has 15 residues. Trimming left V 8 bases short and J 1 base short, with 17 bases between. As DNA, the CDR3 is TGTGCCAGCGGTGTAGGTGGGGGCACGAACACTGAAGCTTTCTTT. This sequence encodes CASGVGGGTNTEAFF. The full variable domain, rest sourced from reference TRBV2 and TRBJ1-1, is EPEVTQTPSHQVTQMGQEVILRCVPISNHLYFYWYRQILGQKVEFLVSFYNNEISEKSEIFDDQFSVERPDGSNFTLKIRSTKLEDSAMYFCASGVGGGTNTEAFFGQGTRLTVV.

CDR3 in amino acids: CASSPGGTGANVLTF. The DNA for the CDR3 is TGTGCCAGCAGCCCCGGGGGAACTGGGGCCAACGTCCTGACTTTC. The chain joins TRBV5-4 to TRBJ2-6; a possible D gene is TRBD2 (6 bases). V shed 4 bases and J shed 2 bases, with 10 bases lying between them. This CDR3 spans 15 amino acids. Germline V lookup: CDR1 SGHNT, CDR2 YYREEE (reference sequence).

The gene calls are TRBV27 and TRBJ1-1; D is possibly TRBD1 (6 bases). The germline gives CDR1 MNHEY, CDR2 SMNVEV (reference sequence). CDR3 length: 14 residues. V was shortened by 6 bases and J by 12 bases, with 23 bases between the two germline ends. The DNA for the CDR3 is TGTGCCAGCAGAGTTCGAAACAGGGATTTGAGGTCTTTCTTT. Protein: CASRVRNRDLRSFF.

This clone was recorded at least ten times. The V call is TRBV4-3, the J call TRBJ2-3, with D perhaps given as TRBD1 or TRBD2 (5 bases each). The length of the CDR3 is 13 residues. Trimming took off 8 bases at V and 3 bases at J, with 12 bases between the two ends. In germline, CDR1 is LGHNA, CDR2 YSLEER. The CDR3 DNA sequence: TGCGCCAGCCGCAGGGCGGGTACAGATACGCAGTATTTT. Amino acids: CASRRAGTDTQYF.

This sequence joins TRBV7-9 and TRBJ1-1; a possible D gene is TRBD1 (6 bases). V dropped 5 bases and J dropped 5 bases, with 12 bases sitting between them. Looked up from germline, CDR1 is SEHNR and CDR2 is FQNEAQ (reference sequence). This CDR3 has 13 residues. This CDR3 reads CASSGRGPTEAFF. CDR3 DNA sequence: TGTGCCAGCAGCGGCAGGGGACCGACTGAAGCTTTCTTT.